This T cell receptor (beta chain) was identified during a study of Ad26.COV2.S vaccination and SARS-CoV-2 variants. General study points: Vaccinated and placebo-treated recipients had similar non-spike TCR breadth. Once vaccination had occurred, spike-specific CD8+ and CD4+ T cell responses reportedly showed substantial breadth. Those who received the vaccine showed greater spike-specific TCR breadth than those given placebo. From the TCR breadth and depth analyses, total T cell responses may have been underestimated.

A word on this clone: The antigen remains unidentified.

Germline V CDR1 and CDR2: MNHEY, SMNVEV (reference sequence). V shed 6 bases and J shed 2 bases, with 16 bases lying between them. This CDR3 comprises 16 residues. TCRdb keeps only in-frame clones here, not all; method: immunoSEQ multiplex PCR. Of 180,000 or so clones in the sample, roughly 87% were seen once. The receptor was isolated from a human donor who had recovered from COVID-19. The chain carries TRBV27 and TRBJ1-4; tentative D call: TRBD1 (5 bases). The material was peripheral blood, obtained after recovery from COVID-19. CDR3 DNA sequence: TGTGCCAGCAGCTCACGGGGCGCGGTGACTAATGAAAAACTGTTTTTT. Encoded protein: CASSSRGAVTNEKLFF.